Presented here are 4 T cell receptor beta chains from one specimen sequenced in a study of response to subunit inactivated influenza vaccine. Via MiXCR, TCRdb re-called the RT-PCR reads, giving one row per CDR3 protein. The data contain over 400,000 distinct CDR3 sequences, 10% to 15% of them singletons. The input for sequencing was PBMCs from blood, taken roughly 47 days after vaccination. Receptors were obtained from a man aged 50-60 years who received an inactivated influenza vaccine.

This clonotype has only a few counts. The chain has TRBV20-1 and TRBJ1-1; 7 bases are shared with TRBD1. With 0 bases clipped from V and 2 bases from J, the junction kept 12 bases outside the gene matches. Germline CDR1 is DFQATT and CDR2 is SNEGSKA (reference sequence). CDR3 length equals 17 residues. DNA of the CDR3: TGCAGTGCTAGAGATATGCGCAGGGGGACGCTTAACACTGAAGCTTTCTTT. Translation gives CSARDMRRGTLNTEAFF.

This clonotype turned up a few times. The chain employs TRBV20-1 and TRBJ2-5; 12 bases agree with TRBD2. This CDR3 is 15 amino acids long. Germline CDR1 reads DFQATT; CDR2 reads SNEGSKA (reference sequence). V lost 1 base, J lost 7 bases, and 7 bases stayed unmatched. Here the CDR3 DNA reads TGCAGTGCTAGAGGGCTAGCGGGAGGGCCGGGGACCCAGTACTTC. Its protein product is CSARGLAGGPGTQYF.

V usage is TRBV4-1 and J usage is TRBJ2-7; the D gene is possibly TRBD2 (5 bases). The CDR3 runs 15 residues. From germline, CDR1 is MGHRA and CDR2 YSYEKL. V lost 2 bases and J 5 bases, leaving 16 bases between the germline ends. The chain's CDR3 is CASSQMGVGTNEQYF. The CDR3 region has the DNA TGCGCCAGCAGCCAAATGGGAGTGGGTACCAACGAGCAGTACTTC.

This clonotype was detected only a few times. This sequence joins TRBV28 and TRBJ2-1; 11 nucleotides line up with TRBD2. The CDR3 totals 16 residues. CDR1 and CDR2 from the germline V gene are MDHEN and SYDVKM. Trimming removed 4 bases from V and 3 bases from J; junction bases left unmatched: 5. CDR3 sequence: CASSSYSGRVYNEQFF. The CDR3 region has the DNA TGTGCCAGCAGTTCGTATAGCGGGAGGGTCTACAATGAGCAGTTCTTC.